The 25 T cell receptor beta chains in this list originate from one sample, sequenced in a study of blood T cell repertoires in COVID-19. Some clones are missing from TCRdb's copy, which holds only in-frame ones; the method was immunoSEQ multiplex PCR. This sample yields around 330,000 clones, of which 80% to 90% are seen a single time; 8.9% belongs to the top ten. Sequenced: PBMCs or T cells enriched from blood (not recorded which). The receptors were sampled from a woman under 30 who had recovered from COVID-19.

The rearrangement uses TRBV7-2 and TRBJ1-5; no definite D call. Looked up from germline, CDR1 is SGHTA and CDR2 is FQGNSA. The CDR3 consists of 15 residues. Trimming stripped 1 base from V and 11 bases from J, with 18 bases between. The CDR3 nucleotides are TGTGCCAGCAGCTTAGATAGGAGCCTCGGAAGGACCCAGCATTTT. Translated, it gives CASSLDRSLGRTQHF.

V and J are TRBV4-1 and TRBJ2-3, with D tentatively TRBD2 (6 bases). The germline CDR1 and CDR2 sequences are MGHRA and YSYEKL. The CDR3 extends over 15 amino acids. V lost 2 bases, J lost 3 bases, and 12 bases lay in between. CDR3 protein: CASSQLEGRTDTQYF. For the CDR3, the DNA is TGCGCCAGCAGCCAATTGGAGGGCAGGACAGATACGCAGTATTTT.

The CDR3: CASSHSLADEQFF. DNA of the CDR3: TGTGCCAGCAGCCACTCGCTAGCCGATGAGCAGTTCTTC. This sequence joins TRBV4-2 and TRBJ2-1; D is perhaps TRBD2 (5 bases). Germline values: CDR1 LGHNA, CDR2 YNFKEQ. The CDR3 covers 13 residues. V lost 3 bases to trimming and J lost 8 bases, with 11 bases between them.

The chain combines TRBV15 with TRBJ2-3; no clear D. Per the germline V gene, CDR1 is LNHNV and CDR2 is YYDKDF (reference sequence). The CDR3 contains 15 residues. V gave up 5 bases and J gave up 2 bases, with 14 bases separating them. The CDR3 sequence is CATSVPGSLTDTQYF. The CDR3 region has the DNA TGTGCCACCAGCGTCCCCGGGTCCCTCACAGATACGCAGTATTTT.

The genes are TRBV5-1 and TRBJ1-1; D is unresolved. Trimming removed 6 bases at V and 1 base at J, with 13 bases between. CDR1 SGHRS and CDR2 YFSETQ come from the germline V gene. The CDR3 sequence is 14 residues long. CDR3: CASNKDPGNTEAFF. DNA for the CDR3: TGCGCCAGCAACAAAGACCCGGGGAACACTGAAGCTTTCTTT.

A single count supports this clone. In DNA, the CDR3 is TGTGCCAGCAGCTTAGCACCGCCCGTGAATCTAGCGGGACGGGAGACCCAGTACTTC. Protein product: CASSLAPPVNLAGRETQYF. This rearrangement joins TRBV7-8 to TRBJ2-5; 9 nucleotides agree with TRBD2. CDR1 is SGHVS, CDR2 FQNEAQ, per germline. Trimming removed 0 bases from V and 5 bases from J; junction bases left unmatched: 16. The CDR3 covers 19 residues. The whole variable domain, filled in from reference TRBV7-8 and TRBJ2-5, reads GAGVSQSPRYKVAKRGQDVALRCDPISGHVSLFWYQQALGQGPEFLTYFQNEAQLDKSGLPSDRFFAERPEGSVSTLKIQRTQQEDSAVYLCASSLAPPVNLAGRETQYFGPGTRLLVL.

This chain uses TRBV30 with TRBJ1-4; possibly TRBD1 for D (6 bases). This CDR3 spans 14 amino acids. Germline lookup yields CDR1 GTSNPN and CDR2 SVGIG (reference sequence). V was shortened by 0 bases and J by 10 bases, with 15 bases between the two germline ends. The CDR3 DNA is TGTGCCTGGAGTGTAAGGCACCGGGGGGCAAAACTGTTTTTT. Translating it yields CAWSVRHRGAKLFF. The full variable domain, with the rest looked up from reference TRBV30 and TRBJ1-4, is SQTIHQWPATLVQPVGSPLSLECTVEGTSNPNLYWYRQAAGRGLQLLFYSVGIGQISSEVPQNLSASRPQDRQFILSSKKLLLSDSGFYLCAWSVRHRGAKLFFGSGTQLSVL.

The CDR3 sequence is CAISPDREHYGYTF. The DNA of the CDR3 is TGTGCCATCAGTCCGGACAGGGAACACTATGGCTACACCTTC. The V gene is TRBV10-3, the J gene TRBJ1-2, with TRBD1 matching 8 bases. Germline-derived CDR1 and CDR2 are ENHRY and SYGVKD. With 5 bases clipped from V and 3 bases from J, the junction kept 5 bases outside the gene matches. The CDR3 runs to 14 residues.

The chain couples TRBV2 to TRBJ1-2; 7 bases line up with TRBD1. Germline values: CDR1 SNHLY, CDR2 FYNNEI. With 7 bases clipped from V and 8 bases from J, the junction kept 13 bases outside the gene matches. The CDR3 consists of 14 residues. DNA for the CDR3: TGTGCCAGCATCGTACAGGGGATGTATTACGGCTACACCTTC. It yields the protein CASIVQGMYYGYTF.

This clone was counted a single time. The chain joins TRBV7-6 to TRBJ1-1; no firm D call. The V end lost 3 bases, the J end lost 3 bases, and 8 bases lay between the germline ends. The CDR3 sequence is 13 residues long. Germline V CDR1 and CDR2: SGHVS, FNYEAQ. The CDR3 region has the DNA TGTGCCAGCAGCTTTGGGGAGGACACTGAAGCTTTCTTT. The encoded protein is CASSFGEDTEAFF. The complete variable domain, with remaining parts taken from reference TRBV7-6 and TRBJ1-1, reads GAGVSQSPRYKVTKRGQDVALRCDPISGHVSLYWYRQALGQGPEFLTYFNYEAQQDKSGLPNDRFSAERPEGSISTLTIQRTEQRDSAMYRCASSFGEDTEAFFGQGTRLTVV.

The chain uses TRBV5-1 and TRBJ1-1; TRBD1 agrees at 10 bases. V lost 3 bases to trimming and J lost 6 bases; unmatched junction nucleotides: 11. The CDR3 is made up of 16 amino acids. Germline V gives CDR1 SGHRS, CDR2 YFSETQ. The CDR3 DNA sequence: TGCGCCAGCAGCTACGGACAGGGGGGGCTGTTGGCTGAAGCTTTCTTT. As protein: CASSYGQGGLLAEAFF.

This clone has only one observation. The V gene is TRBV5-1, the J gene TRBJ1-2, with D possibly matching TRBD1 (6 bases). The ends were cut back, 0 bases at V and 6 bases at J, with 18 bases in the middle. This CDR3 spans 16 amino acids. In germline, CDR1 is SGHRS, CDR2 YFSETQ. This chain's CDR3 is CASSLGTDHTTNGYTF. The CDR3 DNA reads TGCGCCAGCAGCTTGGGGACAGACCATACAACTAATGGCTACACCTTC.

This chain links TRBV7-6 with TRBJ2-7; possible D gene TRBD1, 5 bases. The CDR3 has 12 residues. The V end lost 1 base, the J end lost 6 bases, and 7 bases lay between the germline ends. CDR1 is SGHVS, CDR2 FNYEAQ, per germline. CDR3: CASSLGRGEQYF. DNA of the CDR3: TGTGCCAGCAGCTTAGGTAGGGGCGAGCAGTACTTC.

This chain uses TRBV2 with TRBJ2-7, with 10 positions matching TRBD1. Germline values: CDR1 SNHLY, CDR2 FYNNEI. V lost 5 bases, J lost 4 bases, and 5 bases stayed unmatched. The CDR3 contains 14 residues. The CDR3 DNA reads as TGTGCCAGCAGTAACGGGGACAGGGGTTACGAGCAGTACTTC. Translation gives CASSNGDRGYEQYF.

V and J are TRBV7-2 and TRBJ2-5, with D possibly TRBD1 on 5 matching bases. V dropped 3 bases and J dropped 4 bases, with 24 bases sitting between them. This CDR3 is built from 18 residues. Germline-derived CDR1 and CDR2 are SGHTA and FQGNSA. CDR3 sequence reads: CASSLGLSATQVGETQYF. The CDR3 DNA reads as TGTGCCAGCAGCTTGGGGCTGAGCGCGACCCAAGTCGGAGAGACCCAGTACTTC.

This chain links TRBV10-3 with TRBJ2-7, with D possibly being TRBD2 (6 bases). CDR1 and CDR2 (germline): ENHRY, SYGVKD. This CDR3 has 13 residues. Between the trimmed V and J ends, which lost 2 bases and 1 base, there was a span of 6 bases. This chain's CDR3 is CAISERGSYEQYF. DNA for the CDR3: TGTGCCATCAGTGAGCGGGGGTCCTACGAGCAGTACTTC.

This chain connects TRBV9 to TRBJ1-4; a weak D match, TRBD1 (6 bases). The CDR3 contains 15 residues. The V gene lost 3 bases and the J gene lost 7 bases, with 16 bases spanning the gap. Germline values: CDR1 SGDLS, CDR2 YYNGEE. DNA of the CDR3: TGTGCCAGCAGCGGCGGGAGTGGGGGCGGTGAAAAACTGTTTTTT. It codes for CASSGGSGGGEKLFF.

This clone was seen a few times. The chain carries TRBV2 and TRBJ2-7; possibly TRBD2 for D (6 bases). Trimming removed 4 bases from V and 9 bases from J, with 22 bases in between. Germline values: CDR1 SNHLY, CDR2 FYNNEI. The CDR3 totals 15 residues. CDR3 bases: TGTGCCAGCAGTGCGGTCAGGGACTCTCTACGAGGGCAGTACTTC. This gives the protein CASSAVRDSLRGQYF.

CDR3: CASSRLSGRGETQYF. CDR3 DNA: TGTGCCAGCAGCCGACTTAGCGGGAGGGGAGAGACCCAGTACTTC. This rearrangement joins TRBV5-6 to TRBJ2-5; 11 bases match TRBD2. Germline lookup yields CDR1 SGHDT and CDR2 YYEEEE. This CDR3 contains 15 residues. V trimming: 4 bases; J trimming: 4 bases; junction bases outside the gene matches: 6.

The chain uses TRBV7-2 and TRBJ1-5; no definite D call. Per germline, CDR1 SGHTA and CDR2 FQGNSA. The CDR3 covers 13 residues. V lost 4 bases and J 0 bases, leaving 4 bases between the germline ends. The CDR3 DNA reads TGTGCCAGCAGCTACAATAGCAATCAGCCCCAGCATTTT. Amino acid sequence: CASSYNSNQPQHF.

The rearrangement joins TRBV7-9 to TRBJ2-1; the D is unclear. This CDR3 is 13 amino acids long. Germline V lookup: CDR1 SEHNR, CDR2 FQNEAQ (reference sequence). V shed 1 base and J shed 6 bases, with 7 bases lying between them. The CDR3 DNA sequence: TGTGCCAGCAGCTTAGAACTCATCAATGAGCAGTTCTTC. Its protein product is CASSLELINEQFF.

This clone was recorded only once. The chain joins TRBV29-1 to TRBJ2-3; D possibly corresponds to TRBD1 (6 bases). This CDR3 contains 14 residues. Germline CDR1 is SQVTM and CDR2 is ANQGSEA. Trimming removed 8 bases at V and 6 bases at J, with 21 bases between. The CDR3 DNA sequence: TGCAGCTCAAGGCAGGGGCCCCTTTCCGATACGCAGTATTTT. This encodes CSSRQGPLSDTQYF.

This chain links TRBV19 with TRBJ1-1, with D tentatively TRBD1 (6 bases). Trimming removed 7 bases at V and 0 bases at J, with 15 bases between. The CDR3 has 15 amino acids. In germline, CDR1 is LNHDA, CDR2 SQIVND (reference sequence). This chain's CDR3 is CASTTVDRLNTEAFF. Here the CDR3 DNA reads TGTGCCAGTACCACGGTGGACAGATTGAACACTGAAGCTTTCTTT.

This sequence joins TRBV28 and TRBJ2-7, with D tentatively TRBD2 (5 bases). Trimming removed 7 bases from V and 3 bases from J, with 7 bases in between. Per germline, CDR1 MDHEN and CDR2 SYDVKM. This CDR3 is built from 11 residues. The CDR3 loop reads CASTGLYEQYF. The CDR3 DNA reads TGTGCCAGCACCGGACTCTACGAGCAGTACTTC.

The rearrangement links TRBV15 to TRBJ1-4, with D possibly being TRBD1 (6 bases). CDR1 is LNHNV, CDR2 YYDKDF, per germline (reference sequence). The germline V and J ends were trimmed by 0 bases and 3 bases, with 11 bases remaining between them. This CDR3 has 16 residues. Here the CDR3 DNA reads TGTGCCACCAGCAGAGAGGACAGCCGCTCTAATGAAAAACTGTTTTTT. Protein sequence: CATSREDSRSNEKLFF.